This T cell receptor beta chain stems from a study of PD-1 blockade in classical Hodgkin lymphoma. Whole-study findings and limits: Those achieving complete response showed baseline diversity like newly diagnosed patients.

The V and J ends lost 4 bases and 0 bases, in that order; junction bases with no gene match: 8. Germline CDR1 SGHRS, CDR2 YFSETQ. The CDR3 consists of 17 residues. Time point given: cycle 4 day 1 (C4D1), after more than five weeks of nivolumab. Every patient relapsed after autologous stem cell transplantation, and brentuximab vedotin exposure varied. Assay: immunoSEQ multiplex PCR; the TCRdb copy retains only in-frame clones and omits some. The sample has some 90,000 clones, 78% seen once; the top ten hold over 8%. Turning to this clone: What it binds is not known.

The V call is TRBV5-1, the J call TRBJ2-1; 9 nucleotides agree with TRBD2. The sequencing here drew on peripheral blood mononuclear cells (PBMCs), taken before the fourth cycle of nivolumab. The TCR was taken from a human donor with classical Hodgkin lymphoma. The CDR3 DNA sequence: TGCGCCAGCAGCCGGGTTCCTAGCGGGATCTCCTACAATGAGCAGTTCTTC. It is translated as CASSRVPSGISYNEQFF.